The clone carrying this T cell receptor (beta chain) has a handful of counts. Its antigen is unknown. This CDR3 contains 13 residues. Germline-derived CDR1 and CDR2 are SGHDN and FVKESK. V was cut by 0 bases and J by 4 bases, with 6 bases left in between. The data derive from a study of T cell clones after liver transplantation. In the study overall: Post-transplant blood was tracked for graft-donor-reactive T cell clones identified in a pre-transplant mixed lymphocyte reaction.

Study-wide points: These preliminary findings come from unstandardized post-transplant sampling times.

TCRdb keeps only in-frame clones here, not all; method: immunoSEQ multiplex PCR. The sample includes some 80,000 clones, around 80% of them seen just once. The chain uses TRBV14 and TRBJ1-2; D is unclear. This TCR was sampled from a human patient who received a liver transplant. T cells may partly derive from the graft donor. The material sequenced was CD4+ T cells from blood, taken roughly 50 months after liver transplant. The CDR3 region is CASSQDWAYGYTF. DNA for the CDR3: TGTGCCAGCAGCCAAGATTGGGCCTATGGCTACACCTTC.